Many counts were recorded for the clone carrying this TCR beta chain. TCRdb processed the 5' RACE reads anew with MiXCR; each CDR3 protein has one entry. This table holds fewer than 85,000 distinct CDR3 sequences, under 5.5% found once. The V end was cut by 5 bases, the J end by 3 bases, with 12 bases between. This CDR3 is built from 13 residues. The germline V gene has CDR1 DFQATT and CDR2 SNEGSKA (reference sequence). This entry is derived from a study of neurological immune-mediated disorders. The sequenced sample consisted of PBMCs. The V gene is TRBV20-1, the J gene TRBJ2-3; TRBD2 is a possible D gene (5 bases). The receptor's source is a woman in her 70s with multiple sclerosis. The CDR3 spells CSAFSDGTDTQYF. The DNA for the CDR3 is TGCAGTGCTTTTAGCGATGGGACAGATACGCAGTATTTT.